The T cell receptor beta chain under discussion was sequenced for a study of T cells in Graves' hyperthyroidism and ophthalmopathy. The PBMCs were taken from 10 ml of fresh peripheral blood. Amplification of TCR beta CDR3 regions was performed using RNA transcripts as template. The TCR CDR3 first-round RT-PCR relied on the HTBI primer set. TCRdb re-called the multiplex PCR reads through MiXCR, storing one row per CDR3 protein. The sample lists a few hundred thousand distinct CDR3 sequences, about 14% seen once, with around 20% in the top ten. As regards this clonotype: What it binds is unknown.

With 8 bases clipped from V and 5 bases from J, the junction kept 12 bases outside the gene matches. Germline V gives CDR1 LNHNV, CDR2 YYDKDF (reference sequence). CDR3 length equals 15 residues. Whole-study findings and limits: Researchers report that a 13 V-J model separated ophthalmopathy from stable hyperthyroidism.

Source material: blood. V is TRBV15 and J is TRBJ2-1, with 7 bases aligning to TRBD1. The TCR was taken from a woman in her thirties with Graves' ophthalmopathy. CDR3 amino acids: CATEGEGAKNNEQFF. CDR3 coding DNA: TGTGCCACCGAGGGAGAGGGGGCAAAGAACAATGAGCAGTTCTTC.